These 12 T cell receptor beta chains were all obtained from the same sample, sequenced in a study of Ad26.COV2.S vaccination and SARS-CoV-2 variants. Produced via immunoSEQ multiplex PCR; TCRdb's table is partial and in-frame only. The sample shows just over 350,000 clones, approximately 85% of them seen only once. Stated treatment: about 20 received Ad26.COV2.S at low or high dose, single or two shots; several received placebo; per-sample allocation not given. Specimen acquisition occurred on day 63 following the initial vaccine or placebo injection. The sample here was peripheral blood, taken in a trial of Ad26.COV2.S vaccine versus placebo. The receptors come from a person between 18 and 65 years old who received the Ad26.COV2.S COVID-19 vaccine or a placebo.

This chain uses TRBV30 with TRBJ2-5, with 7 bases that match TRBD1. The germline CDR1 and CDR2 sequences are GTSNPN and SVGIG (reference sequence). J was trimmed by 1 base and V by 5 bases; bases with no gene match: 4. CDR3 size: 13 residues. DNA for the CDR3: TGTGCCTGGGTGGGGACAGCCCAAGAGACCCAGTACTTC. Protein product: CAWVGTAQETQYF.

The V and J genes are TRBV5-1 and TRBJ1-1, with D unresolved. The V end was cut by 2 bases, the J end by 1 base, with 9 bases between. This CDR3 spans 14 amino acids. Germline V gene lookup returns CDR1 SGHRS and CDR2 YFSETQ. For the CDR3, the DNA is TGCGCCAGCAGCTTCGGAGGAGGGAACACTGAAGCTTTCTTT. The encoded protein is CASSFGGGNTEAFF.

This chain joins TRBV4-2 and TRBJ1-3; D is unresolved. The germline CDR1 and CDR2 sequences are LGHNA and YNFKEQ. With 0 bases removed from V and 0 bases from J, the gap between germline ends came to 6 bases. The CDR3 spans 15 residues. CDR3 coding DNA: TGTGCCAGCAGCCAAGAAATGAGCTCTGGAAACACCATATATTTT. This gives the protein CASSQEMSSGNTIYF.

The count of this clone is one. The genes are TRBV10-1 and TRBJ2-7, with TRBD2 matching 10 bases. The CDR3 runs to 16 residues. From germline, CDR1 is WNHNN and CDR2 SYGVQD (reference sequence). Losses at the gene ends were 3 bases for V and 2 bases for J; bases not matched to a gene: 7. The DNA of the CDR3 is TGCGCCAGCAGTGACCCGGCTAGCGGGAGCCCCTACGAGCAGTACTTC. This sequence encodes CASSDPASGSPYEQYF.

This sequence joins TRBV19 and TRBJ1-4; tentative D call: TRBD1 (5 bases). The CDR3 is made up of 14 amino acids. V was cut by 6 bases and J by 10 bases, with 18 bases left in between. The germline gives CDR1 LNHDA, CDR2 SQIVND (reference sequence). The CDR3 DNA sequence: TGTGCCAGTAGACCCTCCAGGGACGGGGGAAAACTGTTTTTT. The encoded protein is CASRPSRDGGKLFF.

The V gene is TRBV9, the J gene TRBJ1-2, with TRBD1 matching 8 bases. The CDR3 spans 13 residues. Germline trimming cut 3 bases from V and 4 bases from J; bases unmatched to any gene: 2. From germline, CDR1 is SGDLS and CDR2 YYNGEE. The CDR3 loop reads CASSEDRGYGYTF. The CDR3 region has the DNA TGTGCCAGCAGCGAAGACAGGGGCTATGGCTACACCTTC.

In the case of this clone: Other DNA sequences of this sample code for an identical CDR3. The rearrangement joins TRBV6-1 to TRBJ2-7; no clear D. This CDR3 is built from 11 residues. Trimming cost V 3 bases and J 0 bases, with 0 bases left between them. Germline V CDR1 and CDR2: MNHNS, SASEGT. The DNA for the CDR3 is TGTGCCAGCAGTGACTCCTACGAGCAGTACTTC. This sequence encodes CASSDSYEQYF.

The genes are TRBV27 and TRBJ1-4; 7 nucleotides line up with TRBD1. Trimming removed 6 bases from V and 7 bases from J; junction bases left unmatched: 8. CDR1 and CDR2 from the germline V gene are MNHEY and SMNVEV (reference sequence). This CDR3 has 14 amino acids. DNA for the CDR3: TGTGCCAGCAGGCTACAGGGGATCGGTGAAAAACTGTTTTTT. Its translation: CASRLQGIGEKLFF.

A note on this clone: Relative to the germline gene, one junction end is altered; a read error may explain this. The V gene is TRBV6-6, the J gene TRBJ1-4; weak D call: TRBD1 (6 bases). This CDR3 has 13 amino acids. CDR1 is MNHNY, CDR2 SVGAGI, per germline (reference sequence). The chain's CDR3 is CASSTPTRDIALF. The CDR3 DNA reads TGTGCCAGCAGTACCCCCACTCGGGACATAGCCCTCTTT.

This clone occurred a few times. The V call is TRBV5-4, the J call TRBJ1-1; perhaps TRBD1 as D (5 bases). The germline V gene has CDR1 SGHNT and CDR2 YYREEE (reference sequence). V dropped 0 bases and J dropped 0 bases, with 6 bases sitting between them. The CDR3 loop spans 14 amino acids. In DNA, the CDR3 is TGTGCCAGCAGCTTGGACAGGATGAACACTGAAGCTTTCTTT. This sequence encodes CASSLDRMNTEAFF.

The chain recombines TRBV28 with TRBJ1-2; 9 bases agree with TRBD1. V trimming: 6 bases; J trimming: 5 bases; junction bases outside the gene matches: 10. The CDR3 consists of 15 residues. CDR1 is MDHEN and CDR2 is SYDVKM in the germline V gene. As DNA, the CDR3 is TGTGCCAGCAGAAACCAATTGGGACAGGGATATGGCTACACCTTC. Translated: CASRNQLGQGYGYTF.

V usage is TRBV19 and J usage is TRBJ1-4; the match to TRBD1 covers 7 bases. J gave up 5 bases and V 9 bases, and 12 bases lay outside the gene matches. CDR1 is LNHDA and CDR2 is SQIVND in the germline V gene (reference sequence). The CDR3 contains 15 residues. CDR3 DNA sequence: TGTGCCAGCGCCAATCAGGGGGAGGTCAATGAAAAACTGTTTTTT. It yields the protein CASANQGEVNEKLFF.